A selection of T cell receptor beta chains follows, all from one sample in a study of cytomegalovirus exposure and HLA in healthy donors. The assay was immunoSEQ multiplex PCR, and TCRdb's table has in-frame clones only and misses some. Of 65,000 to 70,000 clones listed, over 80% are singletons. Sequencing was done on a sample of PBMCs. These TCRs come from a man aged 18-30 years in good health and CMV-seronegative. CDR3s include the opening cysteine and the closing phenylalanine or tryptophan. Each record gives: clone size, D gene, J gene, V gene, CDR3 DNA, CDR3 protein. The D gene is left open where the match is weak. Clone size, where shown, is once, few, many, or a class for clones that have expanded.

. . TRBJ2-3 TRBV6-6 TGTGCCAGCAGCGACCGGTCGGGGGGCACAGATACGCAGTATTTT CASSDRSGGTDTQYF
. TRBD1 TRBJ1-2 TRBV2 TGTGCCAGCACGGAACGACAGGGGGCTTTGGTCTATGGCTACACCTTC CASTERQGALVYGYTF
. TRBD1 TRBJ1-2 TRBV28 TGTGCCAGCAGTTTAGTCAGGGGGCCACGTGGCTACACCTTC CASSLVRGPRGYTF
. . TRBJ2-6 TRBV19 TGTGCCAGTAGTACGGGAAAGATCGCCAACGTCCTGACTTTC CASSTGKIANVLTF
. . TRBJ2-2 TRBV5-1 TGCGCCAGCAGTTTGGGAATCGGGGCCGGGGAGCTGTTTTTT CASSLGIGAGELFF
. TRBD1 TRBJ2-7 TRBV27 TGTGCCAGCAGTTGGAGACAGGGGTACGAGCAGTACTTC CASSWRQGYEQYF
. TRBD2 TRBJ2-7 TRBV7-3 TGTGCCAGCAGCTCCGGGACTAGCGGGAGCGAGCAGTACTTC CASSSGTSGSEQYF
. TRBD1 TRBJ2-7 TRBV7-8 TGTGCCAGCAGCTTAGAGACAGGGCCCTACGAGCAGTACTTC CASSLETGPYEQYF
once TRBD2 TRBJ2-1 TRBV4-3 TGCGCCAGCAGCCAGTTTCTAGCGGGAGAGAATGAGCAGTTCTTC CASSQFLAGENEQFF
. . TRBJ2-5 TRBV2 TGTGCCAGCCCCGACGATGGGCAGTCCCAAGAGACCCAGTACTTC CASPDDGQSQETQYF
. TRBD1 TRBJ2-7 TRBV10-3 TGTGCCATCAGGCCCGACAGGGAAGCCTACGAGCAGTACTTC CAIRPDREAYEQYF
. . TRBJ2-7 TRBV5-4 TGTGCCAGCAGTCGATACACTAGCCCGGGCTACGAGCAGTACTTC CASSRYTSPGYEQYF
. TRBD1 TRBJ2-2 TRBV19 TGTGCCAGTAGCCGACAGGGGGCACCCGGGGAGCTGTTTTTT CASSRQGAPGELFF
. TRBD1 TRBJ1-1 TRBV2 TGTGCCAGCAGTGGTCTCCGGGACAGGGTTAACACTGAAGCTTTCTTT CASSGLRDRVNTEAFF
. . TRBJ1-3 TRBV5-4 TGTGCCAGCAGCGTACAGGGCTCTGGAAACACCATATATTTT CASSVQGSGNTIYF
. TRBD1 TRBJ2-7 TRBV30 TGTGCCTGGAGTGTTGACAGGGGTGGCGAGCAGTACTTC CAWSVDRGGEQYF
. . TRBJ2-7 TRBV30 TGTGCCTGGAGTCAGACCGCCAGCGGACTATTATACGAGCAGTACTTC CAWSQTASGLLYEQYF
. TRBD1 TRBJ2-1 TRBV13 TGTGCCAGCAGCTTAGGGGACAGGGGGCCTCGGGAGCAGTTCTTC CASSLGDRGPREQFF
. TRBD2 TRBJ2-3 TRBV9 TGTGCCAGCAGCGAGGGACTAGCGGGAGTAATGGATACGCAGTATTTT CASSEGLAGVMDTQYF
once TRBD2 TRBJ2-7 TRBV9 TGTGCCAGCAGCCCCCGGGGGGGGACCTATTCCTACGAGCAGTACTTC CASSPRGGTYSYEQYF
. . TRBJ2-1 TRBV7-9 TGTGCCAGCAGCTTTGTCGTATACAATGAGCAGTTCTTC CASSFVVYNEQFF
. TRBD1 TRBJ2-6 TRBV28 TGTGCCAGCAGCTTCCAAGGGACAGGGGGCTTTGGGGCCAACGTCCTGACTTTC CASSFQGTGGFGANVLTF
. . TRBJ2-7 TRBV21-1 TGTGCCAGCAGCAATCTAGAAGCGCAGCAGTACTTC CASSNLEAQQYF
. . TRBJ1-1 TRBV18 TGTGCCAGCTCACCATATTTCGGGAACACTGAAGCTTTCTTT CASSPYFGNTEAFF
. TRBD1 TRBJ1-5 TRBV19 TGTGCCAGTAGTGGGAGGACAGGGTTGAATCAGCCCCAGCATTTT CASSGRTGLNQPQHF
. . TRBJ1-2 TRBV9 TGTGCCAGCAGCGTAGCTTTGGCAGATAACTATGGCTACACCTTC CASSVALADNYGYTF
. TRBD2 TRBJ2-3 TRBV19 TGTGCCAGTAGTATACTTTCGGGAGGATCCACAGATACGCAGTATTTT CASSILSGGSTDTQYF
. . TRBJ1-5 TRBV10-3 TGTGCCATCAGTGAAGTTTTGCAGGCGAGCAATCAGCCCCAGCATTTT CAISEVLQASNQPQHF
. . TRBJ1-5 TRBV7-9 TGTGCCAGCAGGCAGGCTAGCAATCAGCCCCAGCATTTT CASRQASNQPQHF
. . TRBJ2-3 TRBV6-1 TGTGCCAGCAGTGAAGGAACAGGGAAGGATACGCAGTATTTT CASSEGTGKDTQYF
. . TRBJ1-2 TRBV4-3 TGCGCCAGCAGCCAAGATGTGGCTGACTATGGCTACACCTTC CASSQDVADYGYTF
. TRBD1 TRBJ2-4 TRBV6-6 TGTGCCAGCAGCCTCGGAAGGGACAGCATTCAGTACTTC CASSLGRDSIQYF
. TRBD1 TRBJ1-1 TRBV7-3 TGTGCCAGCAGCCCGGACAGGGAAGCTGAAGCTTTCTTT CASSPDREAEAFF
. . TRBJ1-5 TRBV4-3 TGCGCCAGCAGCCAAGGGGCAGGGAGGTTTCAGCCCCAGCATTTT CASSQGAGRFQPQHF
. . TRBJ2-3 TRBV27 TGTGCCAGCAGTGCGGGCGGCACAGATACGCAGTATTTT CASSAGGTDTQYF
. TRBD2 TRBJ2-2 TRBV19 TGTGCCAGCGAACGGGCGCGGGAGGGCATCGGGGAGCTGTTTTTT CASERAREGIGELFF
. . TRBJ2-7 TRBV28 TGTGCCAGCAGTTTATCCCCCAGGAACGAGCAGTACTTC CASSLSPRNEQYF
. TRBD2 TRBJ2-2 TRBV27 TGTGCCAGCAGTTTAGCCTCGGGACTAGCGGGAGGGCCAACCGGGGAGCTGTTTTTT CASSLASGLAGGPTGELFF